This T cell receptor (beta chain) was sequenced in a study of T cells expressing NK-cell markers. Study-wide results and caveats: The study left the HCMV specificity of expanded NKG2C+ T cell clones unresolved.

Points on this clonotype: The antigen is undetermined.

CDR3 length equals 16 residues. TCRdb re-called the 5' RACE reads, yielding one record per CDR3 amino acid sequence without DNA. The sample yields some 600,000 distinct CDR3 sequences, of which the top ten take up 3% to 4.5%. The chain joins TRBV21-1 to TRBJ2-3; the D call of TRBD1 rests on TCRdb alone, since no DNA is present to check it. TRBV21-1 is a documented pseudogene. The source of this sequence is a man younger than 35 in good health. The sample comprised blood T cells: a sorted CD56 or NKG2C T cell subset, CD4+ or CD8+ T cells, or bulk PBMC T cells (not recorded which). CDR3 protein: CASSKVSTGGTDTQYF.